The 9 T cell receptor beta chains reported below all come from one sample, sequenced in a study of T cells in women clearing cervical HPV infection. Profiling relied on immunoSEQ multiplex PCR, and the TCRdb table lists in-frame clones only, not all of them. Its table records some 37,000 clones. Sequencing input: blood buffy coat. The receptors here all came from a woman aged 18 to 75 with a cervical HPV16 infection that either progressed to CIN3+ or cleared (not recorded which).

For this clone: The read falls 3 residues short of the CDR3 end, and the missing part is taken from the germline J gene. The gene calls are TRBV5-1 and TRBJ2-5; TRBD2 matches 8 bases. Per the germline V gene, CDR1 is SGHRS and CDR2 is YFSETQ. CDR3 length equals 14 residues. Unmatched junction bases numbered 9, after V lost 6 bases and J lost 5 bases. CDR3 in amino acids: CASTDGGAEETQYF. CDR3 DNA (partial): TGCGCCAGCACCGACGGGGGGGCCGAGGAGACC.

In the case of this clone: The read terminates 3 residues ahead of where the CDR3 ends, so the germline J gene completes it. This chain links TRBV2 with TRBJ1-6; TRBD1 is a possible D gene (6 bases). Trimming removed 9 bases from V and 6 bases from J, with 12 bases in between. Germline CDR1 and CDR2: SNHLY and FYNNEI. The CDR3 sequence is 13 residues long. Partial CDR3 DNA: TGTGCCAGTAGACAGGAACCTAATTCACCC. This codes for CASRQEPNSP. The entire CDR3 protein reads CASRQEPNSPLHF.

To note about this clone: The read comes to an end 3 residues before the CDR3 does, leaving the germline J gene to fill in the end. Other DNA sequences within the sample encode an identical CDR3. The chain employs TRBV11-3 and TRBJ1-2; no clear D. CDR3 length: 12 residues. Trimming pared 1 base from V and 4 bases from J, leaving 4 bases between. Germline V gene sequence: CDR1 SGHNT, CDR2 YENEEA. The CDR3 reads CASSLACYGYTF. Partial CDR3 DNA: TGTGCCAGCAGCTTAGCTTGCTATGGC.

Concerning this clone: At one of its ends the junction is not consistent with the germline gene, which may arise from a read error. Read sequence stops 3 residues before the CDR3 end, and the germline J gene provides the missing end. V usage is TRBV6-2 or TRBV6-3 and J usage is TRBJ2-3; 10 nucleotides align to TRBD2. This CDR3 region has 16 residues. Per germline, CDR1 MNHEY and CDR2 SVGEGT. The CDR3 is CASGYPPGTSESTQYF. The part of the CDR3 DNA that was read is TGTGCCAGCGGTTACCCACCCGGGACTAGCGAGAGTACG.

With regard to this clone: The observed sequence ends 3 residues before the CDR3 terminus, with the missing tail filled in from the germline J gene. V usage is TRBV2 and J usage is TRBJ2-3; possibly TRBD1 or TRBD2 for D (6 bases each). Per the germline V gene, CDR1 is SNHLY and CDR2 is FYNNEI. Trimming shortened V by 8 bases and J by 6 bases, and 15 bases separated the two germline ends. The length of the CDR3 is 13 residues. CDR3 amino acids: CASPEGETDTQYF. CDR3 bases read: TGTGCCAGCCCGGAGGGGGAGACGGATACG.

A remark on this clone: Read sequence stops 3 residues before the CDR3 end, and the germline J gene provides the missing end. The V call is TRBV14, the J call TRBJ1-6, with TRBD1 matching 7 bases. Germline assignment: CDR1 SGHDN and CDR2 FVKESK. The CDR3 extends over 17 amino acids. Losses at the gene ends were 0 bases for V and 8 bases for J; bases not matched to a gene: 10. The covered CDR3 bases are TGTGCCAGCAGCCAAGATCTTTCGAACAGGGGCGATTCACCC. Translated: CASSQDLSNRGDSP. The whole CDR3 region reads CASSQDLSNRGDSPLHF. The variable domain in full, completed from reference TRBV14 and TRBJ1-6, reads EAGVTQFPSHSVIEKGQTVTLRCDPISGHDNLYWYRRVMGKEIKFLLHFVKESKQDESGMPNNRFLAERTGGTYSTLKVQPAELEDSGVYFCASSQDLSNRGDSPLHFGNGTRLTVT.

In the case of this clone: The read halts 3 residues ahead of the CDR3 end, with the missing end drawn from the germline J gene. The J gene is TRBJ2-7, the V gene TRBV7-9; TRBD1 matches at 9 bases. J lost 0 bases, V lost 5 bases, and 5 bases had no gene match. CDR1 and CDR2 (germline): SEHNR, FQNEAQ (reference sequence). This CDR3 region has 15 residues. CDR3 DNA (partial): TGTGCCAGCAGCCACGGGACAGGGAGCTCCTACGAG. This translates into CASSHGTGSSYE. The complete CDR3 protein is CASSHGTGSSYEQYF.

Details on this clone: The missing CDR3 end, 3 residues past where the read stops, is filled in from the germline J gene. V is TRBV20-1 and J is TRBJ2-1; TRBD2 agrees at 7 bases. Germline CDR1 and CDR2: DFQATT and SNEGSKA (reference sequence). With 4 bases clipped from V and 1 base from J, the junction kept 4 bases outside the gene matches. This CDR3 comprises 14 residues. CDR3 DNA (partial): TGCAGTGCTACGGGAGGCGGGTCCTACAATGAG. This encodes CSATGGGSYNE. The complete CDR3 reads CSATGGGSYNEQFF.

As concerns this clone: Sequencing ends 3 residues short of the CDR3 end; the germline J gene provides the rest. The V gene is TRBV29-1, the J gene TRBJ1-2; D gene unclear. Germline CDR1 is SQVTM and CDR2 is ANQGSEA. V was shortened by 5 bases and J by 7 bases, with 17 bases between the two germline ends. The CDR3 is made up of 13 amino acids. CDR3 DNA (partial): TGCAGCGTTCCCTTCGCGGCGGCACGTGGC. This gives the protein CSVPFAAARG. The whole CDR3 sequence reads CSVPFAAARGYTF.